Below, 2 T cell receptor beta chains from the same sample are listed, as sequenced in a study of response to subunit inactivated influenza vaccine. TCRdb redid the calling of the RT-PCR reads with MiXCR, one entry per CDR3 protein. Of approximately 500,000 distinct CDR3 sequences detected, approximately 13% appear once; the ten largest clones hold about an eighth. The source was PBMCs from blood, collected around seven weeks after vaccination. The source is a man aged 45-65 years who received an inactivated influenza vaccine.

This clonotype appeared many times. The CDR3 nucleotides are TGCAGTGCTAGAGACCCCCCGGGGGCACCAACTAATGAAAAACTGTTTTTT. Translated: CSARDPPGAPTNEKLFF. V is TRBV20-1 and J is TRBJ1-4; the D gene is possibly TRBD1 (6 bases). Trimming removed 0 bases from V and 0 bases from J, with 14 bases in between. The CDR3 length is 17 residues. From germline, CDR1 is DFQATT and CDR2 SNEGSKA (reference sequence).

This clonotype came up many times. The J gene is TRBJ2-3, the V gene TRBV20-1; the D is unclear. Germline loops: CDR1 DFQATT, CDR2 SNEGSKA (reference sequence). This CDR3 has 13 amino acids. The V end was cut by 5 bases, the J end by 4 bases, with 13 bases between. As DNA, the CDR3 is TGCAGTGCTCCTACTGATAGGTCAGATACGCAGTATTTT. This encodes CSAPTDRSDTQYF.